This T cell receptor beta chain emerged from a study of patients and donors after allogeneic stem cell transplantation. Germline CDR1 and CDR2: SGHAT and FQNNGV. V lost 6 bases, J lost 0 bases, and 21 bases lay in between. The CDR3 loop spans 18 amino acids. MiXCR was run by TCRdb on the RT-PCR reads, yielding one entry per CDR3 protein. The data hold around 200,000 distinct CDR3 sequences, with around two fifths observed a single time. This TCR derives from a human donor who was either an allogeneic HSCT recipient or a stem cell or donor lymphocyte infusion donor (not recorded which). It is not recorded whose cells these are; they may come from a transplant donor. Sequencing was done on a sample of blood, either unsorted or a sorted T cell fraction (not recorded which). The gene calls are TRBV11-2 and TRBJ2-1, with D perhaps TRBD2 (6 bases). The CDR3 nucleotides are TGTGCCAGCAGGCGGGGTGTTAATTCACTTAGCTCCTACAATGAGCAGTTCTTC. Translated: CASRRGVNSLSSYNEQFF.